The text below deals with one T cell receptor (beta chain). The antigen it binds to is not known. Per-base quality was not reported, and no clone a single base away is much larger than it. This sample is part of a study of blood T cell repertoires in COVID-19 (TCRdb year 2020). Describing the broader study: The collaborator samples originated in the United States, Italy and Spain and spanned the acute and convalescent phases of COVID-19. The prospective study material was composed of cDNA or gDNA derived from T cells, B-cell-depleted T cells, or PBMCs. Deeply sampled blood TCRbeta repertoires from subjects exposed to, actively infected with, or recovered from COVID-19 were included in the dataset. A freely available public database, intended as a resource for researchers studying the immune response to SARS-CoV-2, is where the repertoires were released. Samples came from the ongoing ImmuneRACE study (first 160 participants) plus 1,254 subjects from 6 global collaborators. The sample metadata nearly always contained a de-identified subject ID, COVID-19 status, age in years and sex. Where available, HLA class I and class II types were taken from metadata supplied by the sample provider and were not determined by assay-based typing.

TCRbeta CDR3 regions were amplified from genomic DNA using the immunoSEQ Assay, a bias-controlled multiplex PCR. As for the authors' bioinformatics: The number of nucleated cells in each sample was estimated by amplification of reference gene primers within the assay. To quantify the absolute abundance of each unique TCRbeta CDR3 rearrangement, sequence reads were collapsed and filtered. For each sample, productive Simpson clonality was calculated as the square root of Simpson's diversity index over productive rearrangements. The immuneACCESS repertoire file appears here via TCRdb, limited to in-frame rearrangements. These files lack a portion of the clones; in checked studies, under half of the deficit traces to unresolved V genes, and the cause of the others is not known. V and J calls and clone size come straight from that table; D and trimming were deduced from the DNA. The sample table shows approximately 150,000 clones, and 80% to 90% are seen once. The ten largest clones represent about 1.5% of the sample.

Study-wide conclusions, independent of this receptor: The amount of clinical and demographic metadata varied by source and participant and was provided uncurated.

The collaborating institutions used their own protocols to collect whole blood in K2EDTA tubes. Collaborator samples were shipped for TCRbeta analysis as frozen whole blood, isolated PBMCs, or DNA extracted from either sample type. The source of this sequence is a woman between 50 and 59 years old with acute or convalescent COVID-19. Sequenced material: peripheral blood.

This receptor carries the CDR3 CASTGDPSPAFF. The DNA sequence is TGTGCCAGCACGGGGGACCCGAGTCCAGCTTTCTTT. The chain is encoded by TRBV9 joined to TRBJ1-1; the D gene is perhaps TRBD1, on 5 matching bases. Via the germline V gene, CDR1 is SGDLS and CDR2 YYNGEE. The CDR3 has 12 amino acids, counting the end cysteine and phenylalanine. Solely the CDR3 DNA is kept, with 36 bases framed from the first base. V is shortened by 6 bases, J by 10 bases, and the region joining them spans 16 bases.